Below are 4 T cell receptor beta chains sequenced from a single sample in a study of shared clonotypes between healthy human individuals. Profiled with immunoSEQ multiplex PCR; TCRdb holds only in-frame clones, not every one. The sample comprises 2,100,000 or so clones, approximately 94% of which are singletons, and approximately 0.13% rests with the top ten. Input material: naive CD4+ T cells sorted from blood. Specified subset: CD45RA+ positively selected. Receptors were obtained from a man younger than 35 in good health.

The genes are TRBV7-9 and TRBJ2-1, with 9 nucleotides matching TRBD2. The length of the CDR3 is 16 residues. The V and J ends lost 4 bases and 4 bases, in that order; junction bases with no gene match: 8. Germline V gene data show CDR1 as SEHNR and CDR2 as FQNEAQ (reference sequence). The CDR3 DNA reads TGTGCCAGCAGCTCTGTAGCGGGAGTGGGATACAATGAGCAGTTCTTC. Its protein product is CASSSVAGVGYNEQFF.

The V gene is TRBV28, the J gene TRBJ1-1, with 9 nucleotides matching TRBD1. Germline V gives CDR1 MDHEN, CDR2 SYDVKM. The CDR3 loop spans 12 amino acids. With V trimmed by 10 bases and J by 5 bases, 5 bases remained unmatched. Here the CDR3 reads CAIWTGATEAFF. The DNA of the CDR3 is TGTGCCATTTGGACAGGGGCAACTGAAGCTTTCTTT.

The chain joins TRBV5-4 to TRBJ2-1; TRBD1 matches 8 bases. V dropped 4 bases and J dropped 5; count of bases not matched to a gene: 8. The CDR3 loop spans 15 amino acids. Per the germline V gene, CDR1 is SGHNT and CDR2 is YYREEE (reference sequence). The CDR3 spells CASSQGQGSNNEQFF. CDR3 in DNA: TGTGCCAGCAGCCAAGGACAGGGTAGTAACAATGAGCAGTTCTTC.

The rearrangement links TRBV30 to TRBJ1-2; D is possibly TRBD1 (5 bases). CDR1 and CDR2 from the germline V gene are GTSNPN and SVGIG (reference sequence). With 0 bases removed from V and 13 bases from J, the gap between germline ends came to 15 bases. This CDR3 comprises 12 residues. The CDR3 DNA reads as TGTGCCTGGAGTGTAGTAGGACCCAGGGTCACCTTC. It translates to CAWSVVGPRVTF.